This paragraph reports one T cell receptor (beta chain). This clonotype has only a few counts. It lacks a known antigen. Base qualities are missing; no much larger clone stands one base away. This record belongs to a study of human T cells and chemical hapten exposure (dated by TCRdb to the early 2020s). With regard to the full study: For sensitization, 2% DPC in acetone was applied to a roughly 2 cm by roughly 2 cm area of upper inner arm skin. Patients additionally received weekly therapeutic DPC doses to the scalp throughout the roughly 26-week study period. Patch tests used Finn chambers with 0.01% DPC on the upper back, scored after 6 days by International Contact Dermatitis Research Group standards. The mostly female patient cohort included alopecia areata with under or over 50% scalp involvement, alopecia totalis and alopecia universalis. Libraries were pooled for sequencing, and per-sample TCR yields varied mainly because of small differences in library volumes within the pool. This study followed changes in the peripheral blood TCR repertoire in vivo during primary and secondary sensitization of alopecia patients to the hapten diphenylcyclopropenone (DPC). Blood was sampled from patients pre-sensitization (week 0) and at 2, 6 and about 24 weeks after DPC sensitization. Blood for TCR sequencing was provided by twenty-nine alopecia patients at one to four time points (pre-sensitization, 2, 6 and 24 weeks).

Overall study outcomes, separate from this receptor: Expanded TCRs formed significantly more large CDR3 similarity clusters than pre-sensitization or healthy control sets, consistent with antigen-driven responses. After repeated subsampling, changes were observed in the strength of the expansion versus patch-test correlation and in the threshold at which the correlation became significant. A positive correlation was found between the number of PT1 expanded TCRs and patch test score, with significance reached at thresholds 8, 16 and 32 but not 4. The number of TCRs above 1 in 1000 frequency did not change with DPC sensitization; there was no evidence of global repertoire structure alterations. All patients had alopecia, a presumed autoimmune disease, so their immune response might differ from that of healthy individuals.

The CDR3 runs 14 residues from the cysteine to the phenylalanine. The CDR3 DNA has 42 bases and is translated from base 1. Clipping removes 1 base from V and 4 bases from J, with 3 as the unmatched junction base count. From the germline V gene, CDR1 is SGDLS and CDR2 is YYNGEE. Library preparation employed RACE. The data were produced on a NextSeq 500. During library preparation, unique molecular identifiers were attached to individual cDNA molecules so that TCRs could be counted quantitatively and reproducibly. From each blood RNA sample, both TCR alpha and TCR beta chains were sequenced. The authors' analysis ran thus. The median number of TCRs per sample was 95,638, ranging from roughly 20,000 to 700,000. V, J and CDR3 annotation of the TCR reads was carried out using the Decombinator software suite. For the PS versus PT1 abundance plots, all samples were subsampled to the same number of TCRs (28,000). Expanded TCRs were defined as absent before sensitization and observed at least eight times at the 2-week time point. TCRdb took the public reads, trimmed them with fastp at Q25, ran MiXCR for clone calling and kept in-frame beta chains. Rows with one shared CDR3 protein collapse into an entry with the most common genes and DNA. TCRdb's processing, not the authors', yielded these V and J calls. The sample table shows 300,000 to 350,000 distinct CDR3 sequences, and around 7% are seen once. The ten largest clones take up less than 10% of the sample.

The sample's time point, from its label and the paper: patch test 1, 2 weeks after DPC sensitization. This specimen's treatment or condition label, per the study, means: therapeutic diphenylcyclopropenone sensitization with weekly scalp DPC. At each patch-test visit, blood was drawn before the patch test was applied. To be eligible, patients had to be aged 18 to 70, diagnosed with alopecia and judged suitable for DPC therapy, while pregnant patients were excluded. Total RNA was extracted from unfractionated whole blood that had been collected in Tempus Blood RNA tubes. The receptor chain draws on TRBV9 and TRBJ2-5; 8 bases in between match TRBD1. Sequences were derived from whole blood, sampled in connection with sensitization to the hapten diphenylcyclopropenone (DPC). The source of this sequence is a woman between 18 and 29 years old with alopecia areata. Some clones in this sample may be carry-over from other donors' samples. This receptor carries the CDR3 CASSVRTGRETQYF. Here is the DNA: TGTGCCAGCAGCGTAAGGACAGGGAGAGAGACCCAGTACTTC.